The source of this T cell receptor beta chain is a study of T cells in localized non-small cell lung cancer. CDR1 and CDR2 from the germline V gene are MNHGY and SAAAGT. The V segment lost 7 bases and the J segment 4 bases; nucleotides outside the gene matches: 8. This CDR3 comprises 15 residues. Clones were sequenced by immunoSEQ multiplex PCR, and TCRdb holds only the in-frame ones, with some missing. There are fewer than 8,000 clones in the sample; 45% to 50% occur only once, and 3.5% to 4% lies in the top ten. The receptor comes from a man aged 40-75 years with stage I lung adenocarcinoma. The starting material was lymph node tissue, obtained before any cancer treatment. The rearrangement joins TRBV6-8 to TRBJ1-3, with 9 bases lining up with TRBD1. In DNA form, the CDR3 reads TGTGCCAGCATGCCCGACAGGGGGTACGGAAACACCATATATTTT. Protein sequence: CASMPDRGYGNTIYF.